The clone carrying this T cell receptor beta chain was picked up many times. These data are taken from a study of Graves' ophthalmopathy and Graves' hyperthyroidism. CDR3 regions of TCR beta were amplified from RNA transcripts. First-round RT-PCR relied on HTBI primers, and a second-round multiplex PCR came next. TCRdb analysed the multiplex PCR reads with MiXCR anew, one entry per CDR3 protein. Among fewer than 70,000 distinct CDR3 sequences, around 50% were seen once, and the ten largest hold roughly 5%. The germline V gene encodes CDR1 SGHRS and CDR2 YFSETQ. The junction had 3 bases not matched to a gene; V was cut back by 3 bases and J by 4 bases. This CDR3 is built from 15 residues. Other autoimmune disease, uncontrolled infection, pregnancy and lactation led to exclusion. The PBMC fraction was derived from about 9.5 ml of fresh peripheral blood.

Sequenced material: peripheral blood. The sequence was collected from an adult woman with Graves' ophthalmopathy. This sequence joins TRBV5-1 and TRBJ2-1; 11 bases line up with TRBD2. The CDR3 DNA sequence: TGCGCCAGCAGCTCCACTAGCGGGAGTTACAATGAGCAGTTCTTC. This gives the protein CASSSTSGSYNEQFF.